The 32 T cell receptor beta chains listed next were all sequenced from one sample in a study of cytomegalovirus exposure and HLA in healthy donors. 13 Jbeta primers and 60 Vbeta primers were used for the PCR. The repertoire was sequenced with immunoSEQ multiplex PCR; TCRdb's copy has only in-frame clones and lacks some. The data contain 75,000 to 100,000 clones, around 60% of them singletons. The sequenced sample was PBMCs. These receptors all come from a man in his 60s in good health and CMV-seronegative.

This clone came up a few times. V gene TRBV7-9 combines with J gene TRBJ2-7; 8 bases agree with TRBD2. V lost 5 bases and J lost 2; bases outside the gene matches: 5. The CDR3 sequence is 14 residues long. Germline V CDR1 and CDR2: SEHNR, FQNEAQ (reference sequence). CDR3 in amino acids: CASSHSGAAYEQYF. CDR3 nucleotide sequence: TGTGCCAGCAGCCATAGCGGGGCGGCCTACGAGCAGTACTTC.

The rearrangement uses TRBV27 and TRBJ2-7; D might be TRBD1 (6 bases). The V end was cut by 2 bases, the J end by 0 bases, with 17 bases between. This CDR3 is built from 17 residues. CDR1 is MNHEY, CDR2 SMNVEV, per germline (reference sequence). The CDR3 DNA reads TGTGCCAGCAGTTTACATAGGACGGACAGTTTCTCCTACGAGCAGTACTTC. Its translation: CASSLHRTDSFSYEQYF.

This chain links TRBV19 with TRBJ2-3; 8 bases line up with TRBD2. Germline assignment: CDR1 LNHDA and CDR2 SQIVND (reference sequence). Trimming cost V 6 bases and J 2 bases; bases outside gene matches: 7. CDR3 length: 15 amino acids. The CDR3 is CASRVIAGTTDTQYF. The DNA for the CDR3 is TGTGCCAGTAGGGTGATAGCGGGGACCACAGATACGCAGTATTTT.

The chain is built from TRBV19 and TRBJ2-2, with no clear D. The CDR3 extends over 16 amino acids. V was trimmed by 3 bases and J by 4 bases, leaving 15 bases between them. Germline CDR1 is LNHDA and CDR2 is SQIVND (reference sequence). CDR3 sequence reads: CASSIMVGSGTGELFF. In DNA form, the CDR3 reads TGTGCCAGTAGTATTATGGTCGGATCGGGCACCGGGGAGCTGTTTTTT.

The chain combines TRBV7-3 with TRBJ1-1, with a possible D match to TRBD1 (6 bases). Germline V lookup: CDR1 SGHTA, CDR2 FQGTGA. With 3 bases removed from V and 1 base from J, the gap between germline ends came to 12 bases. This CDR3 region has 15 residues. The CDR3 nucleotides are TGTGCCAGCAGCTTGGACAGTGCTACGAACACTGAAGCTTTCTTT. Translation gives CASSLDSATNTEAFF.

The chain has TRBV5-4 and TRBJ1-5; D not resolved. Trimming took off 0 bases at V and 2 bases at J, with 9 bases between the two ends. The CDR3 has 15 residues. The germline gives CDR1 SGHNT, CDR2 YYREEE (reference sequence). DNA of the CDR3: TGTGCCAGCAGCTTGGCGCCGCAGGGCAATCAGCCCCAGCATTTT. This translates into CASSLAPQGNQPQHF.

V gene TRBV29-1 combines with J gene TRBJ2-1; TRBD1 matches at 10 bases. The CDR3 totals 14 residues. Losses at the gene ends were 4 bases for V and 2 bases for J; bases not matched to a gene: 2. CDR1 is SQVTM and CDR2 is ANQGSEA in the germline V gene. CDR3 sequence (DNA): TGCAGCGTTGTCGGACAGGGGGCCTACAATGAGCAGTTCTTC. Its protein product is CSVVGQGAYNEQFF.

The chain recombines TRBV28 with TRBJ1-2, with 7 bases lining up with TRBD1. In germline, CDR1 is MDHEN, CDR2 SYDVKM. This CDR3 spans 21 amino acids. After removal of 1 base from V and 2 bases from J, the junction contained 22 bases not matched to a gene. CDR3 DNA sequence: TGTGCCAGCAGTTTATTAAACTGGGGAGTGGTGACAGGGACCATCAACTATGGCTACACCTTC. This translates into CASSLLNWGVVTGTINYGYTF.

The J gene is TRBJ1-2, the V gene TRBV6-6; 7 bases are a match to TRBD1. The germline CDR1 and CDR2 sequences are MNHNY and SVGAGI (reference sequence). The CDR3 totals 14 residues. V shed 3 bases and J 5 bases; nucleotides not matched to a gene: 6. The CDR3 reads CASSYDRAGYGYTF. CDR3 nucleotides: TGTGCCAGCAGTTATGACAGGGCGGGGTATGGCTACACCTTC.

Points on this clone: Germline is not matched at one junction end, which may reflect a read error. This rearrangement joins TRBV2 to TRBJ2-1; D uncertain. The CDR3 contains 14 residues. Germline CDR1 reads SNHLY; CDR2 reads FYNNEI. The CDR3 spells CASRDGSSYNEQFF. The CDR3, as DNA: TGTGCCAGCCGTGACGGTAGCTCCTACAATGAGCAGTTCTTC.

In this sample, this clone turned up once. The rearrangement joins TRBV27 to TRBJ1-6, with a possible D match to TRBD1 (6 bases). Germline V gene lookup returns CDR1 MNHEY and CDR2 SMNVEV (reference sequence). This CDR3 has 16 residues. Trimming took off 3 bases at V and 3 bases at J, with 12 bases between the two ends. This CDR3 is CASSFKRGGYNSPLHF. DNA of the CDR3: TGTGCCAGCAGTTTCAAAAGAGGGGGCTATAATTCACCCCTCCACTTT.

This clone was found a few times. The genes are TRBV6-5 and TRBJ1-4, with 7 bases identical to TRBD1. V gave up 2 bases and J gave up 5 bases; unmatched junction bases: 5. This CDR3 region has 15 residues. Germline CDR1 reads MNHEY; CDR2 reads SVGAGI. CDR3 nucleotides: TGTGCCAGCAGTTACCAGACAGGGAGCAATGAAAAACTGTTTTTT. This gives the protein CASSYQTGSNEKLFF.

The V call is TRBV14, the J call TRBJ1-4, with D perhaps TRBD1 (6 bases). Germline assignment: CDR1 SGHDN and CDR2 FVKESK. Trimming left V 0 bases short and J 1 base short, with 15 bases between. The CDR3 extends over 18 amino acids. Here the CDR3 reads CASSQEFMGALTNEKLFF. As DNA, the CDR3 is TGTGCCAGCAGCCAAGAATTCATGGGGGCGCTAACTAATGAAAAACTGTTTTTT. The full variable domain, rest sourced from reference TRBV14 and TRBJ1-4, is EAGVTQFPSHSVIEKGQTVTLRCDPISGHDNLYWYRRVMGKEIKFLLHFVKESKQDESGMPNNRFLAERTGGTYSTLKVQPAELEDSGVYFCASSQEFMGALTNEKLFFGSGTQLSVL.

V usage is TRBV29-1 and J usage is TRBJ2-7; TRBD1 matches at 11 bases. CDR1 and CDR2 (germline): SQVTM, ANQGSEA. V shed 6 bases, J shed 4 bases, and the junction held 8 bases outside the gene matches. This CDR3 spans 14 amino acids. CDR3 DNA: TGCAGCGTCGCTCCCGGGACAGGGGGTTACGAGCAGTACTTC. It translates to CSVAPGTGGYEQYF.

The V gene is TRBV11-1, the J gene TRBJ1-1; D is undetermined. This CDR3 comprises 11 residues. The ends were cut back, 8 bases at V and 3 bases at J, with 7 bases in the middle. Germline V gene sequence: CDR1 SGHAT, CDR2 FQDESV (reference sequence). Here the CDR3 reads CASRSYTEAFF. CDR3 nucleotides: TGTGCCAGCCGGAGTTACACTGAAGCTTTCTTT.

The V and J genes are TRBV5-4 and TRBJ2-5; 10 bases are shared with TRBD2. The CDR3 loop spans 16 amino acids. V lost 0 bases, J lost 1 base, and 3 bases stayed unmatched. The germline V gene encodes CDR1 SGHNT and CDR2 YYREEE (reference sequence). Written as DNA, the CDR3 is TGTGCCAGCAGCTTGGGTGAGCGGGGGGGCCAAGAGACCCAGTACTTC. Translation gives CASSLGERGGQETQYF. The variable domain in full, with the rest retrieved from reference TRBV5-4 and TRBJ2-5, is ETGVTQSPTHLIKTRGQQVTLRCSSQSGHNTVSWYQQALGQGPQFIFQYYREEENGRGNFPPRFSGLQFPNYSSELNVNALELDDSALYLCASSLGERGGQETQYFGPGTRLLVL.

The chain combines TRBV11-3 with TRBJ1-1, with TRBD1 identical over 7 bases. After removal of 4 bases from V and 10 bases from J, the junction contained 9 bases not matched to a gene. CDR1 is SGHNT, CDR2 YENEEA, per germline. The CDR3 covers 13 residues. The chain's CDR3 is CASSSGGGGAAFF. CDR3 bases: TGTGCCAGCAGCTCAGGGGGTGGGGGAGCAGCTTTCTTT.

The genes are TRBV5-5 and TRBJ2-7; 9 bases map to TRBD1. The germline V gene encodes CDR1 SGHKS and CDR2 YYEKEE (reference sequence). V shed 3 bases and J 4 bases; nucleotides not matched to a gene: 8. CDR3 size: 15 residues. As DNA, the CDR3 is TGTGCCAGCAGCTCCCGGGACAGGGTTAATTACGAGCAGTACTTC. It specifies CASSSRDRVNYEQYF.

V and J are TRBV2 and TRBJ2-6; D is possibly TRBD1 (6 bases). Trimming left V 11 bases short and J 1 base short, with 21 bases between. Germline V gene lookup returns CDR1 SNHLY and CDR2 FYNNEI. CDR3 length: 17 amino acids. In DNA form, the CDR3 reads TGTGCCGGGCATACAGGGTTGGGATATTCTGGGGCCAACGTCCTGACTTTC. Translated: CAGHTGLGYSGANVLTF.

The V gene is TRBV10-3, the J gene TRBJ2-5, with 10 bases that match TRBD1. CDR1 and CDR2 from the germline V gene are ENHRY and SYGVKD. Losses at the gene ends were 2 bases for V and 4 bases for J; bases not matched to a gene: 4. This CDR3 region has 15 residues. CDR3 DNA sequence: TGTGCCATCAGTGAGGCCCGGACAGGGGGAGAGACCCAGTACTTC. This encodes CAISEARTGGETQYF.

The chain recombines TRBV5-1 with TRBJ1-4; D may be TRBD1 (5 bases). V was cut by 3 bases and J by 5 bases, with 17 bases left in between. Germline V lookup: CDR1 SGHRS, CDR2 YFSETQ. The CDR3 loop spans 16 amino acids. DNA of the CDR3: TGCGCCAGCAGCTCAGGACAAAAAGCGTCAAATGAAAAACTGTTTTTT. Translated: CASSSGQKASNEKLFF.

This clone was counted only a few times. This chain uses TRBV27 with TRBJ2-7; 9 nucleotides line up with TRBD1. Germline V gene lookup returns CDR1 MNHEY and CDR2 SMNVEV (reference sequence). V shed 5 bases, J shed 5 bases, and the junction held 7 bases outside the gene matches. The CDR3 runs 14 residues. CDR3 DNA sequence: TGTGCCAGCAGTATCCGGGACAGGGTCAACGAGCAGTACTTC. Protein sequence: CASSIRDRVNEQYF.

V gene TRBV2 combines with J gene TRBJ2-7; 9 bases line up with TRBD1. In germline, CDR1 is SNHLY, CDR2 FYNNEI. V lost 6 bases to trimming and J lost 7 bases; unmatched junction nucleotides: 10. The CDR3 is 14 residues long. CDR3 nucleotide sequence: TGTGCCAGCAGGACCGGGACAGGGATGCGAGAGCAGTACTTC. It encodes CASRTGTGMREQYF.

This clone was recorded only once. The J gene is TRBJ2-7, the V gene TRBV5-1; D is possibly TRBD1 (6 bases). V was clipped by 1 base and J by 7 bases, with 12 bases between them. The germline gives CDR1 SGHRS, CDR2 YFSETQ. The CDR3 contains 13 residues. Here the CDR3 reads CASSLSGVGEQYF. For the CDR3, the DNA is TGCGCCAGCAGCTTGTCAGGGGTAGGAGAGCAGTACTTC.

The chain couples TRBV15 to TRBJ2-7; a possible D gene is TRBD1 (5 bases). The V and J ends lost 5 bases and 3 bases respectively, with 14 bases between them. Germline loops: CDR1 LNHNV, CDR2 YYDKDF (reference sequence). The CDR3 runs 14 residues. CDR3 in amino acids: CATSRPGSVYEQYF. In nucleotides, the CDR3 is TGTGCCACCAGCCGTCCAGGGTCCGTCTACGAGCAGTACTTC.

The rearrangement uses TRBV11-2 and TRBJ2-2; 9 bases match TRBD1. Per germline, CDR1 SGHAT and CDR2 FQNNGV. The CDR3 length is 17 residues. V shed 3 bases, J shed 3 bases, and the junction held 8 bases outside the gene matches. The CDR3 loop is CASSFESGQGYTGELFF. For the CDR3, the DNA is TGTGCCAGCAGCTTTGAATCTGGACAGGGGTACACCGGGGAGCTGTTTTTT.

CDR3: CASSANTRQGNEQFF. The CDR3 DNA sequence: TGTGCCAGCAGCGCAAATACCCGACAGGGCAATGAGCAGTTCTTC. The chain carries TRBV9 and TRBJ2-1; TRBD1 matches 7 bases. V shed 3 bases and J 6 bases; nucleotides not matched to a gene: 9. CDR1 and CDR2 (germline): SGDLS, YYNGEE. The CDR3 covers 15 residues.

J is TRBJ2-1 and V is TRBV6-4; 11 positions agree with TRBD2. CDR3 size: 16 residues. The V gene's germline CDR1 is MRHNA and CDR2 SNTAGT. With V trimmed by 6 bases and J by 8 bases, 12 bases remained unmatched. As DNA, the CDR3 is TGTGCCAGCAGCTCCACTTTAGCGGGAGGGGCGGATGAGCAGTTCTTC. Translation: CASSSTLAGGADEQFF.

Comment on this clone: This same CDR3 is encoded by further DNA sequences in the sample. The chain employs TRBV19 and TRBJ2-7; a weak D match, TRBD1 (5 bases). The CDR3 length is 11 residues. V was cut by 4 bases and J by 4 bases, with 5 bases left in between. Germline values: CDR1 LNHDA, CDR2 SQIVND (reference sequence). The CDR3 nucleotides are TGTGCCAGTAGTACAGGGTACGAGCAGTACTTC. Amino acid sequence: CASSTGYEQYF.

The rearrangement joins TRBV21-1 to TRBJ2-1; whether TRBD2, the table's D call, matches the DNA was not checked. TRBV21-1 is a recognized pseudogene. CDR3 size: 17 residues. Here the CDR3 reads CASTYGLLAAFYNEQFF. DNA of the CDR3: TGTGCCAGCACTTATGGGTTACTAGCAGCCTTTTACAATGAGCAGTTCTTC.

The chain carries TRBV5-1 and TRBJ2-7; D gene uncertain. This CDR3 has 14 residues. Trimming shortened V by 2 bases and J by 2 bases, and 11 bases separated the two germline ends. CDR1 and CDR2 from the germline V gene are SGHRS and YFSETQ. CDR3 in amino acids: CASSLSSQPYEQYF. In DNA form, the CDR3 reads TGCGCCAGCAGCTTAAGCTCCCAACCCTACGAGCAGTACTTC.

This rearrangement joins TRBV5-1 to TRBJ2-1; the match to TRBD2 covers 7 bases. Germline V gene sequence: CDR1 SGHRS, CDR2 YFSETQ. This CDR3 has 19 amino acids. V was pared by 3 bases and J by 2 bases, with 17 bases of the junction left unmatched. CDR3 in amino acids: CASSSTISLAATTYNEQFF. In DNA form, the CDR3 reads TGCGCCAGCAGCTCGACGATTTCTCTAGCGGCGACTACCTACAATGAGCAGTTCTTC. Full variable domain (rest looked up from reference TRBV5-1 and TRBJ2-1): KAGVTQTPRYLIKTRGQQVTLSCSPISGHRSVSWYQQTPGQGLQFLFEYFSETQRNKGNFPGRFSGRQFSNSRSEMNVSTLELGDSALYLCASSSTISLAATTYNEQFFGPGTRLTVL.